The rows below give T cell receptor beta chains drawn from one sample of a study of identical twins. TCRdb reprocessed the 5' RACE reads with MiXCR, giving one entry per CDR3 protein. The profile shows roughly 490,000 distinct CDR3 sequences, roughly 13% of them singletons. These data were also filed under a second study, of yellow fever vaccine responses in identical twins.

Sequencing was performed on CD4+ T cells sorted from blood. These TCRs come from a woman between 18 and 29 years old in good health. CDR3s include the opening cysteine and the closing phenylalanine or tryptophan. Fields, in order: CDR3 protein, CDR3 DNA, D gene, J gene, V gene, clone size. A D gene is named only where the DNA matches it firmly. Clone size is given for some rows only: seen once, a few or many times, or a class if the clone is expanded.

CDR3aa: CAISNLVYEQYF
CDR3nt: TGTGCCATCAGTAACCTAGTATACGAGCAGTACTTC
d_gene: NA
j_gene: TRBJ2-7
v_gene: TRBV10-3
abundance: NA

CDR3aa: CASSLGSRGRDTEAFF
CDR3nt: TGTGCCAGCAGCTTAGGTAGCAGGGGCAGGGACACTGAAGCTTTCTTT
d_gene: NA
j_gene: TRBJ1-1
v_gene: TRBV7-2
abundance: few

CDR3aa: CATSDRDYRGGELFF
CDR3nt: TGTGCCACCAGTGATAGGGACTACCGAGGCGGGGAGCTGTTTTTT
d_gene: TRBD2
j_gene: TRBJ2-2
v_gene: TRBV24-1
abundance: NA

CDR3aa: CASSASNQPQHF
CDR3nt: TGTGCCAGCAGCGCTAGCAATCAGCCCCAGCATTTT
d_gene: NA
j_gene: TRBJ1-5
v_gene: TRBV11-2
abundance: few

CDR3aa: CSVKEGQETQYF
CDR3nt: TGCAGCGTTAAGGAGGGCCAAGAGACCCAGTACTTC
d_gene: NA
j_gene: TRBJ2-5
v_gene: TRBV29-1
abundance: many

CDR3aa: CASRRVVQRETHEQFF
CDR3nt: TGCGCCAGCAGACGTGTGGTACAGCGGGAGACCCATGAGCAGTTCTTC
d_gene: TRBD2
j_gene: TRBJ2-1
v_gene: TRBV4-1
abundance: few

CDR3aa: CASSLRQGAGAGYTF
CDR3nt: TGTGCCAGCAGCCTCCGACAGGGCGCCGGGGCCGGCTACACCTTC
d_gene: TRBD1
j_gene: TRBJ1-2
v_gene: TRBV5-6
abundance: many

CDR3aa: CASSSYPGLAIPDTQYF
CDR3nt: TGTGCCAGCAGCTCGTATCCGGGACTAGCGATCCCAGATACGCAGTATTTT
d_gene: TRBD2
j_gene: TRBJ2-3
v_gene: TRBV9
abundance: few

CDR3aa: CASNSGGEGETQYF
CDR3nt: TGCGCCAGCAATTCGGGCGGAGAAGGAGAGACCCAGTACTTC
d_gene: NA
j_gene: TRBJ2-5
v_gene: TRBV5-1
abundance: few

CDR3aa: CASSSSIIVGYEQYF
CDR3nt: TGTGCCAGCAGCTCAAGTATCATCGTCGGCTACGAGCAGTACTTC
d_gene: NA
j_gene: TRBJ2-7
v_gene: TRBV6-1
abundance: NA

CDR3aa: CASLRLGATGELFF
CDR3nt: TGTGCCAGCCTCCGACTAGGGGCAACCGGGGAGCTGTTTTTT
d_gene: NA
j_gene: TRBJ2-2
v_gene: TRBV6-2/TRBV6-3
abundance: NA

CDR3aa: CSVSATVGEKLFF
CDR3nt: TGCAGCGTTTCTGCGACTGTGGGGGAAAAACTGTTTTTT
d_gene: NA
j_gene: TRBJ1-4
v_gene: TRBV29-1
abundance: NA

CDR3aa: CASSSIQGFSYNEQFF
CDR3nt: TGTGCCAGCAGCAGTATACAGGGATTTTCTTACAATGAGCAGTTCTTC
d_gene: NA
j_gene: TRBJ2-1
v_gene: TRBV11-2
abundance: NA

CDR3aa: CASSSLSQGSNEQYF
CDR3nt: TGTGCCAGCAGTTCCCTTTCACAGGGTAGTAACGAGCAGTACTTC
d_gene: NA
j_gene: TRBJ2-7
v_gene: TRBV12-3/TRBV12-4
abundance: few

CDR3aa: CASSPVPTQGISNQPQHF
CDR3nt: TGCGCCAGCAGCCCAGTGCCTACTCAGGGAATCAGCAATCAGCCCCAGCATTTT
d_gene: NA
j_gene: TRBJ1-5
v_gene: TRBV4-1
abundance: few

CDR3aa: CSARNSPGLAGVGTQYF
CDR3nt: TGCAGTGCTAGAAACTCGCCGGGACTAGCGGGGGTCGGGACGCAGTATTTT
d_gene: TRBD2
j_gene: TRBJ2-3
v_gene: TRBV20-1
abundance: NA

CDR3aa: CASSQDRGRDTQYF
CDR3nt: TGCGCCAGCAGCCAAGATCGGGGGAGGGATACGCAGTATTTT
d_gene: NA
j_gene: TRBJ2-3
v_gene: TRBV4-3
abundance: NA

CDR3aa: CSAVDWGNEQFF
CDR3nt: TGCAGTGCAGTGGACTGGGGAAATGAGCAGTTCTTC
d_gene: NA
j_gene: TRBJ2-1
v_gene: TRBV20-1
abundance: few

CDR3aa: CASSPIATSGRYTGELFF
CDR3nt: TGTGCCAGCAGTCCTATAGCGACTAGCGGGAGATACACCGGGGAGCTGTTTTTT
d_gene: TRBD2
j_gene: TRBJ2-2
v_gene: TRBV28
abundance: few

CDR3aa: CASSVAPTSAETQYF
CDR3nt: TGTGCCAGCAGCGTAGCTCCTACTAGTGCCGAGACCCAGTACTTC
d_gene: NA
j_gene: TRBJ2-5
v_gene: TRBV9
abundance: NA

CDR3aa: CASSDRTRFNTDTQYF
CDR3nt: TGTGCCAGCAGCGACCGGACTAGATTTAACACAGATACGCAGTATTTT
d_gene: TRBD2
j_gene: TRBJ2-3
v_gene: TRBV9
abundance: NA

CDR3aa: CASSLSRLDTDTQYF
CDR3nt: TGTGCCAGCAGCTTGTCCCGACTAGACACAGATACGCAGTATTTT
d_gene: NA
j_gene: TRBJ2-3
v_gene: TRBV7-2
abundance: few

CDR3aa: CASSQEDQNYEQYF
CDR3nt: TGCGCCAGCAGCCAAGAGGACCAGAACTACGAGCAGTATTTC
d_gene: NA
j_gene: TRBJ2-7
v_gene: TRBV4-3
abundance: NA

CDR3aa: CASSKTGLSEKLFF
CDR3nt: TGTGCCAGCAGCAAGACAGGGTTGAGTGAAAAACTGTTTTTT
d_gene: TRBD1
j_gene: TRBJ1-4
v_gene: TRBV27
abundance: many

CDR3aa: CATSRDIGVPGNTIYF
CDR3nt: TGTGCCACCAGCAGAGATATCGGGGTACCTGGAAACACCATATATTTT
d_gene: NA
j_gene: TRBJ1-3
v_gene: TRBV15
abundance: NA

CDR3aa: CASSLWDSTGELFF
CDR3nt: TGTGCCAGCAGCCTGTGGGATTCAACCGGGGAGCTGTTTTTT
d_gene: NA
j_gene: TRBJ2-2
v_gene: TRBV7-2
abundance: few

CDR3aa: CASSLGTLQETQYF
CDR3nt: TGCGCCAGCAGCCTTGGGACACTCCAAGAGACCCAGTACTTC
d_gene: NA
j_gene: TRBJ2-5
v_gene: TRBV5-1
abundance: few

CDR3aa: CASSSSGRGSYEQYF
CDR3nt: TGTGCCAGCAGCTCTAGCGGGAGAGGGTCCTACGAGCAGTACTTC
d_gene: TRBD2
j_gene: TRBJ2-7
v_gene: TRBV7-2
abundance: many

CDR3aa: CASSVGGTPNNEQFF
CDR3nt: TGTGCCAGCAGCGTAGGCGGGACACCGAACAATGAGCAGTTCTTC
d_gene: NA
j_gene: TRBJ2-1
v_gene: TRBV9
abundance: many

CDR3aa: CASSGGGRRGNEQFF
CDR3nt: TGTGCCAGCAGCGGGGGAGGGAGGAGGGGGAATGAGCAGTTCTTC
d_gene: NA
j_gene: TRBJ2-1
v_gene: TRBV9
abundance: NA

CDR3aa: CASSFEVSYNEQFF
CDR3nt: TGTGCCAGCAGTTTTGAGGTCTCCTACAATGAGCAGTTCTTC
d_gene: NA
j_gene: TRBJ2-1
v_gene: TRBV28
abundance: few

CDR3aa: CASSLGVASSYNEQFF
CDR3nt: TGTGCCAGCAGCTTAGGTGTAGCGAGCTCCTACAATGAGCAGTTCTTC
d_gene: NA
j_gene: TRBJ2-1
v_gene: TRBV7-2
abundance: NA

CDR3aa: CASSLLGWGNGYTF
CDR3nt: TGTGCCAGCAGCTTATTAGGTTGGGGGAATGGCTACACCTTC
d_gene: NA
j_gene: TRBJ1-2
v_gene: TRBV7-2
abundance: few

CDR3aa: CASRRASAEQYF
CDR3nt: TGTGCCAGCAGGCGAGCATCGGCCGAGCAGTACTTC
d_gene: NA
j_gene: TRBJ2-7
v_gene: TRBV2
abundance: many

CDR3aa: CASSFGGGNEQFF
CDR3nt: TGCGCCAGCAGCTTCGGGGGGGGGAATGAGCAGTTCTTC
d_gene: TRBD2
j_gene: TRBJ2-1
v_gene: TRBV5-1
abundance: many

CDR3aa: CASSVQGDHTGELFF
CDR3nt: TGTGCCAGCAGCGTACAGGGGGACCACACCGGGGAGCTGTTTTTT
d_gene: TRBD1
j_gene: TRBJ2-2
v_gene: TRBV7-2
abundance: few

CDR3aa: CAIRLNPNYEQYF
CDR3nt: TGTGCCATCAGACTTAACCCAAATTACGAGCAGTACTTC
d_gene: NA
j_gene: TRBJ2-7
v_gene: TRBV10-3
abundance: many

CDR3aa: CASSSTKVIGRTQYF
CDR3nt: TGTGCCAGCAGTTCCACTAAGGTGATTGGGCGGACGCAGTATTTT
d_gene: NA
j_gene: TRBJ2-3
v_gene: TRBV28
abundance: NA

CDR3aa: CASSDRGGPQETQYF
CDR3nt: TGTGCCAGCAGTGATCGGGGGGGCCCTCAAGAGACCCAGTACTTC
d_gene: TRBD2
j_gene: TRBJ2-5
v_gene: TRBV2
abundance: once

CDR3aa: CASSSSPPPSEQFF
CDR3nt: TGCGCCAGCAGTTCTAGCCCCCCCCCCAGTGAGCAGTTCTTC
d_gene: NA
j_gene: TRBJ2-1
v_gene: TRBV5-1
abundance: NA

CDR3aa: CSRRAGDTQYF
CDR3nt: TGCAGCCGGAGGGCGGGGGATACGCAGTATTTT
d_gene: NA
j_gene: TRBJ2-3
v_gene: TRBV29-1
abundance: many

CDR3aa: CASSFDHGTSGGLYNEQFF
CDR3nt: TGTGCCAGCAGCTTCGACCACGGGACTAGCGGGGGGTTGTACAATGAGCAGTTCTTC
d_gene: TRBD2
j_gene: TRBJ2-1
v_gene: TRBV11-2
abundance: few

CDR3aa: CASSFDRALVATNEKLFF
CDR3nt: TGTGCCAGCAGCTTTGACAGGGCCTTAGTTGCAACTAATGAAAAACTGTTTTTT
d_gene: TRBD1
j_gene: TRBJ1-4
v_gene: TRBV11-1
abundance: few

CDR3aa: CATSQGGPQHF
CDR3nt: TGTGCCACCAGCCAGGGCGGGCCCCAGCATTTT
d_gene: NA
j_gene: TRBJ1-5
v_gene: TRBV24-1
abundance: NA

CDR3aa: CASTPTGSEDIQYF
CDR3nt: TGCGCCAGCACCCCCACAGGGAGTGAAGACATTCAGTACTTC
d_gene: NA
j_gene: TRBJ2-4
v_gene: TRBV5-1
abundance: NA

CDR3aa: CATSDNRAGLYNEQFF
CDR3nt: TGTGCCACCAGTGATAACAGGGCCGGACTATACAATGAGCAGTTCTTC
d_gene: NA
j_gene: TRBJ2-1
v_gene: TRBV24-1
abundance: NA

CDR3aa: CASSQESGRAGGELFF
CDR3nt: TGTGCCAGCAGCCAAGAAAGCGGGAGGGCTGGCGGGGAGCTGTTTTTT
d_gene: TRBD2
j_gene: TRBJ2-2
v_gene: TRBV4-2
abundance: few

CDR3aa: CASSQEGGGKPFYNEQFF
CDR3nt: TGCGCCAGCAGCCAAGAAGGTGGGGGGAAACCCTTCTACAATGAGCAGTTCTTC
d_gene: NA
j_gene: TRBJ2-1
v_gene: TRBV4-1
abundance: few

CDR3aa: CASSPKLAGAKNIQYF
CDR3nt: TGTGCCAGCAGTCCGAAACTAGCGGGAGCCAAAAACATTCAGTACTTC
d_gene: TRBD2
j_gene: TRBJ2-4
v_gene: TRBV28
abundance: once

CDR3aa: CSARDPDGKETQYF
CDR3nt: TGCAGTGCTAGAGATCCGGACGGGAAAGAGACCCAGTACTTC
d_gene: NA
j_gene: TRBJ2-5
v_gene: TRBV20-1
abundance: few

CDR3aa: CASSQGRGNEQFF
CDR3nt: TGTGCCAGCAGCCAAGGGCGCGGCAATGAGCAGTTCTTC
d_gene: NA
j_gene: TRBJ2-1
v_gene: TRBV3-1
abundance: NA

CDR3aa: CASFTCALYEQYF
CDR3nt: TGTGCCAGCTTCACTTGTGCACTATACGAGCAGTACTTC
d_gene: NA
j_gene: TRBJ2-7
v_gene: TRBV5-4
abundance: NA

CDR3aa: CASSGTGFVAREQFF
CDR3nt: TGTGCCAGCAGTGGGACAGGGTTCGTTGCGCGGGAGCAGTTCTTC
d_gene: TRBD1
j_gene: TRBJ2-1
v_gene: TRBV6-1
abundance: NA

CDR3aa: CASSLDTAVSEQYF
CDR3nt: TGTGCCAGCAGTTTAGACACGGCGGTTAGTGAGCAGTACTTC
d_gene: NA
j_gene: TRBJ2-7
v_gene: TRBV12-3/TRBV12-4
abundance: NA